The text below deals with one T cell receptor beta chain. Its specificity is not known. This sample is drawn from a study of T cells in tuberculosis. Study-wide results and limits: Using the GMM-specific repertoire gave about 86% accuracy versus about 70% with motifs.

Trimming took 4 bases from V and 5 from J, leaving 9 bases between them. Germline V gives CDR1 SGHAT, CDR2 FQNNGV. The CDR3 runs 12 residues. The protocol was immunoSEQ multiplex PCR, while the TCRdb copy is restricted to in-frame clones and leaves out a portion. The profile covers more than 35,000 clones, with roughly 93% appearing a single time and around 10% taken by the ten largest. What was sequenced was PBMCs. The gene calls are TRBV11-2 and TRBJ2-7, with D possibly TRBD1 on 6 matching bases. The sequence was collected from a donor between 10 and 29 years old with latent tuberculosis or without tuberculosis infection. Some clones in this sample may be carry-over from other donors' samples. Here the CDR3 DNA reads TGTGCCAGCAGCTCCACAGGGAACGAGCAGTACTTC. This gives the protein CASSSTGNEQYF.